Shown below are 13 T cell receptor beta chains from a single sample sequenced in a study of shared clonotypes between healthy human individuals (dated by TCRdb to about 2020). The protocol used for the library was the immunoSEQ multiplex PCR assay. TCRdb retrieved this table from immuneACCESS and kept in-frame rearrangements only. Not all clones are present; in checked studies, unresolved V genes account for under half, and no reason is known for the remainder. This sample lists 2,500,000 or so clones; about nine tenths were detected once. Jointly, the top ten make up 0.37% of the sample. Material for sequencing was naive CD4+ T cells from PBMCs. The sample's cell subset or site, from its label and the paper: CD45RA+ positively selected. All receptors derive from a young man in good health. Some clones in this sample may be carry-over from other donors' samples.

This clone was found once. The chain recombines TRBV6-6 with TRBJ1-2; 7 bases match TRBD1. Trimming cost V 5 bases and J 3 bases; bases outside gene matches: 9. The germline V gene encodes CDR1 MNHNY and CDR2 SVGAGI (reference sequence). This CDR3 is 15 amino acids long. Here the CDR3 DNA reads TGTGCCAGCAGTCACCTCGGCAGGGGGTACTATGGCTACACCTTC. This encodes CASSHLGRGYYGYTF.

The V gene is TRBV7-2, the J gene TRBJ2-5; D possibly corresponds to TRBD2 (7 bases). Germline V gene lookup returns CDR1 SGHTA and CDR2 FQGNSA. Trimming removed 9 bases from V and 4 bases from J, with 24 bases in between. The CDR3 contains 16 residues. The CDR3 spells CASQHWGARGSETQYF. The DNA of the CDR3 is TGTGCCAGTCAACACTGGGGGGCGCGGGGGTCAGAGACCCAGTACTTC.

To note about this clone: The same CDR3 arises from other DNA sequences in this sample as well. The CDR3 DNA reads TGTGCCAGCAGGTATCAAGAGACCCAGTACTTC. It specifies CASRYQETQYF. The genes are TRBV2 and TRBJ2-5; D unclear. The CDR3 is 11 amino acids. Trimming shortened V by 6 bases and J by 2 bases, and 4 bases separated the two germline ends. Germline V CDR1 and CDR2: SNHLY, FYNNEI.

Points on this clone: Other DNA sequences in this specimen translate into the identical CDR3. This chain connects TRBV7-9 to TRBJ2-1; no clear D. CDR3 size: 13 residues. V lost 5 bases and J lost 7, with 12 bases in between. The V gene's germline CDR1 is SEHNR and CDR2 FQNEAQ (reference sequence). CDR3 loop: CASSPPGRNEQFF. The CDR3 DNA reads as TGTGCCAGCAGCCCACCGGGTCGTAATGAGCAGTTCTTC.

V gene TRBV7-2 combines with J gene TRBJ2-5; D gene uncertain. The V gene lost 3 bases and the J gene lost 2 bases, with 13 bases spanning the gap. The germline gives CDR1 SGHTA, CDR2 FQGNSA. The length of the CDR3 is 15 residues. The CDR3 loop reads CASSFSGRSQETQYF. In DNA, the CDR3 is TGTGCCAGCAGCTTCTCGGGCCGCTCGCAAGAGACCCAGTACTTC.

This chain uses TRBV5-1 with TRBJ2-1, with D perhaps TRBD1 (5 bases). The germline V gene encodes CDR1 SGHRS and CDR2 YFSETQ. Deletions cut 8 bases from V and 7 bases from J, with 19 bases between. The length of the CDR3 is 14 residues. CDR3 sequence reads: CASHMGPTRNEQFF. Here the CDR3 DNA reads TGCGCCAGTCACATGGGGCCCACGCGAAATGAGCAGTTCTTC.

This chain uses TRBV7-6 with TRBJ2-1; 9 positions agree with TRBD1. There are 16 residues in the CDR3. Trimming cost V 1 base and J 7 bases; bases outside gene matches: 8. CDR1 and CDR2 (germline): SGHVS, FNYEAQ. The CDR3 DNA sequence: TGTGCCAGCAGCTTAGGGGGATTAGGACAGGGGAATGAGCAGTTCTTC. It yields the protein CASSLGGLGQGNEQFF.

This clone was counted once. This chain joins TRBV27 and TRBJ2-3, with 9 bases identical to TRBD2. J was trimmed by 7 bases and V by 5 bases; bases with no gene match: 10. Germline CDR1 reads MNHEY; CDR2 reads SMNVEV (reference sequence). The CDR3 consists of 15 residues. This CDR3 is CASSPGLAGRNTQYF. CDR3 DNA sequence: TGTGCCAGCAGTCCGGGGCTAGCGGGAAGGAATACGCAGTATTTT.

V is TRBV19 and J is TRBJ2-5; D gene ambiguous. The CDR3 totals 13 residues. Trimming cost V 3 bases and J 4 bases, with 9 bases left between them. Germline V gives CDR1 LNHDA, CDR2 SQIVND (reference sequence). CDR3 region: CASSIKPRETQYF. CDR3 nucleotides: TGTGCCAGTAGTATTAAGCCTAGAGAGACCCAGTACTTC. The full variable domain, in which reference TRBV19 and TRBJ2-5 provide the parts outside the CDR3, is DGGITQSPKYLFRKEGQNVTLSCEQNLNHDAMYWYRQDPGQGLRLIYYSQIVNDFQKGDIAEGYSVSREKKESFPLTVTSAQKNPTAFYLCASSIKPRETQYFGPGTRLLVL.

The chain couples TRBV28 to TRBJ2-4, with D maybe TRBD2 (5 bases). The germline V gene has CDR1 MDHEN and CDR2 SYDVKM. V lost 2 bases, J lost 9 bases, and 11 bases lay in between. The CDR3 runs 13 residues. The CDR3 reads CASSLTARGIQYF. The CDR3 DNA is TGTGCCAGCAGTTTAACGGCTCGGGGCATTCAGTACTTC.

The chain combines TRBV5-1 with TRBJ2-7; D is uncertain. Germline V CDR1 and CDR2: SGHRS, YFSETQ. V was pared by 0 bases and J by 2 bases, with 9 bases between. The CDR3 length is 14 residues. CDR3 DNA: TGCGCCAGCAGCTTGGGGCAGTCAACCTACGAGCAGTACTTC. Its translation is CASSLGQSTYEQYF.

The rearrangement joins TRBV5-1 to TRBJ2-1; D call uncertain. Germline CDR1 is SGHRS and CDR2 is YFSETQ. This CDR3 has 14 amino acids. Trimming pared 0 bases from V and 4 bases from J, leaving 8 bases between. CDR3: CASSLVTVYNEQFF. The CDR3 DNA is TGCGCCAGCAGCTTGGTCACAGTTTACAATGAGCAGTTCTTC.

The chain links TRBV27 to TRBJ2-3; possible D gene TRBD1, 6 bases. Trimming pared 6 bases from V and 7 bases from J, leaving 17 bases between. This CDR3 comprises 14 residues. Germline V gene sequence: CDR1 MNHEY, CDR2 SMNVEV (reference sequence). CDR3 loop: CASRLQGRIHTQYF. CDR3 nucleotides: TGTGCCAGCAGATTACAGGGTCGCATACATACGCAGTATTTT.